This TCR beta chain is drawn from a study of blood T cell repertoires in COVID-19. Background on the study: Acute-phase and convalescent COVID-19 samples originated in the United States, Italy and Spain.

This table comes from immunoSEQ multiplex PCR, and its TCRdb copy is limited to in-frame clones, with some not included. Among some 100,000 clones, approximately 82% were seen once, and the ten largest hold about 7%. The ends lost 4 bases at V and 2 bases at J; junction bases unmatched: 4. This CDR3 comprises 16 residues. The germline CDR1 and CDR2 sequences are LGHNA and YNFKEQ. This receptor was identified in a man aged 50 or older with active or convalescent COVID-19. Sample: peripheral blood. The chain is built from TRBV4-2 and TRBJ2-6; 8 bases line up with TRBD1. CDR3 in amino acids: CASSPGQGPGANVLTF. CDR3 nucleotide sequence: TGTGCCAGCAGCCCAGGACAGGGTCCTGGGGCCAACGTCCTGACTTTC.